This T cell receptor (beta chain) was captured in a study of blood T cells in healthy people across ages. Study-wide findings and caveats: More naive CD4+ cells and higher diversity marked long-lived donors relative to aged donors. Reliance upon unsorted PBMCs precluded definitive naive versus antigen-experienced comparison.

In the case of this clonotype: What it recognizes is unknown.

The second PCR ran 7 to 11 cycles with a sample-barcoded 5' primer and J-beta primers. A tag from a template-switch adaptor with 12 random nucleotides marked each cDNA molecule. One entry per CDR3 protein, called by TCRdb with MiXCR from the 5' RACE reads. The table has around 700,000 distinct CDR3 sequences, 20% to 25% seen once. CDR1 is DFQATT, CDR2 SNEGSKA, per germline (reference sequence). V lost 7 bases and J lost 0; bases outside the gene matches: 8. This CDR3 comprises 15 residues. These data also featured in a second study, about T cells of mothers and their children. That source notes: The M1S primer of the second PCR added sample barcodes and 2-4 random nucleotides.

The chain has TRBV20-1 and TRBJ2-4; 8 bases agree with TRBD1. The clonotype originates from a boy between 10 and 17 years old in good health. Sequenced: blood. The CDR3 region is CSVIPRGLAKNIQYF. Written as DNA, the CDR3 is TGCAGTGTTATTCCCAGGGGGCTAGCCAAAAACATTCAGTACTTC.